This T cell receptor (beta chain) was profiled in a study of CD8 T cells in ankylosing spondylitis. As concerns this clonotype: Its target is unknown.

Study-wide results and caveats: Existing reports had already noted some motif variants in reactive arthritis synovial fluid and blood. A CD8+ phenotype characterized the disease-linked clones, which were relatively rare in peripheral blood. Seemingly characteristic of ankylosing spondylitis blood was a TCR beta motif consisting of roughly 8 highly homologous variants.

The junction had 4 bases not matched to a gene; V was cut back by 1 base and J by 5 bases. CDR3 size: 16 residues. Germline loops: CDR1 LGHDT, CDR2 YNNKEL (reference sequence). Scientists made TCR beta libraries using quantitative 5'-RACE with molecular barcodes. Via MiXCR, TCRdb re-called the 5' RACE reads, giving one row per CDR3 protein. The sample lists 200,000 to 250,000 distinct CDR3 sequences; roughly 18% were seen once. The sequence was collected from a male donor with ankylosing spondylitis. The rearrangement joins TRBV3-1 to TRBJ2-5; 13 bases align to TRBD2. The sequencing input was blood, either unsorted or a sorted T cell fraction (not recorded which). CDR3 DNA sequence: TGTGCCAGCAGCCAAGGACTAGCGGGGGGAGGGGAGACCCAGTACTTC. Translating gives CASSQGLAGGGETQYF.